The sequence of this TCR beta chain was determined in a study of T cell responses to AZD1222 COVID-19 vaccine. Study-level information: Some second doses came at about 4 weeks and others at about 12 weeks; these were pooled.

Germline CDR1 SEHNR, CDR2 FQNEAQ (reference sequence). The V segment lost 5 bases and the J segment 10 bases; nucleotides outside the gene matches: 6. The CDR3 has 14 amino acids. The data were produced by immunoSEQ multiplex PCR, yet TCRdb's version contains in-frame clones alone and is incomplete. The sample shows approximately 120,000 clones, about 90% of them seen only once. J is TRBJ1-6 and V is TRBV7-9, with 9 bases fitting TRBD1. The sequence derives from an adult in good health. The source was peripheral blood, collected on day 0 of AZD1222 vaccination. CDR3 in DNA: TGTGCCAGCAGCCCAGGACAGGGGAGATCACCCCTCCACTTT. Its protein product is CASSPGQGRSPLHF.